The 30 T cell receptor beta chains presented below share a single source sample, sequenced in a study of technical replicates of blood from a handful of donors. Only in-frame clones appear in the TCRdb table, and some are missing; sequencing was by immunoSEQ multiplex PCR. Found here are more than 65,000 clones, about 92% of them singletons; the top ten hold roughly 0.37%. Sequenced: T cells isolated from PBMCs. The receptors originated from a human donor in good health.

Concerning this clone: Other DNA sequences in this specimen translate into the identical CDR3. The chain employs TRBV18 and TRBJ1-5; TRBD1 aligns across 7 bases. There are 13 residues in the CDR3. The germline gives CDR1 KGHSH, CDR2 LQKENI. Unmatched junction bases numbered 4, after V lost 6 bases and J lost 5 bases. Here the CDR3 DNA reads TGTGCCAGCTCTCCTCAGGGGGATCAGCCCCAGCATTTT. Its translation: CASSPQGDQPQHF.

The V call is TRBV6-6, the J call TRBJ2-1, with 10 bases fitting TRBD2. With 4 bases clipped from V and 6 bases from J, the junction kept 9 bases outside the gene matches. The germline V gene encodes CDR1 MNHNY and CDR2 SVGAGI (reference sequence). The CDR3 totals 16 residues. CDR3 protein: CASSSTRASGSNEQFF. CDR3 nucleotide sequence: TGTGCCAGCAGTTCAACGCGGGCTAGCGGGAGCAATGAGCAGTTCTTC.

V is TRBV30 and J is TRBJ1-2; no clear D. V lost 2 bases and J lost 5, with 12 bases in between. The CDR3 sequence is 13 residues long. In germline, CDR1 is GTSNPN, CDR2 SVGIG (reference sequence). This CDR3 reads CAWSQFSDYGYTF. For the CDR3, the DNA is TGTGCCTGGAGTCAGTTCTCAGATTATGGCTACACCTTC.

This chain connects TRBV7-2 to TRBJ2-7, with D perhaps TRBD2 (6 bases). The germline V gene has CDR1 SGHTA and CDR2 FQGNSA. V was clipped by 4 bases and J by 7 bases, with 17 bases between them. This CDR3 contains 14 residues. The CDR3 here is CASSYLVKEGEQYF. The CDR3 nucleotides are TGTGCCAGCAGCTATCTAGTGAAGGAGGGGGAGCAGTACTTC.

The chain employs TRBV7-9 and TRBJ2-7; D uncertain. Trimming pared 1 base from V and 3 bases from J, leaving 13 bases between. Germline loops: CDR1 SEHNR, CDR2 FQNEAQ (reference sequence). This CDR3 comprises 15 residues. This chain's CDR3 is CASSLVETNDYEQYF. CDR3 bases: TGTGCCAGCAGCTTAGTCGAGACAAACGACTACGAGCAGTACTTC.

The chain has TRBV6-5 and TRBJ2-1; D gene ambiguous. This CDR3 has 14 residues. Germline V gene data show CDR1 as MNHEY and CDR2 as SVGAGI. V was clipped by 6 bases and J by 4 bases, with 13 bases between them. The CDR3 spells CASSPNVGYNEQFF. DNA for the CDR3: TGTGCCAGCAGCCCTAACGTCGGGTACAATGAGCAGTTCTTC.

The rearrangement links TRBV5-6 to TRBJ1-1, with D possibly being TRBD1 (5 bases). V lost 2 bases to trimming and J lost 1 base, with 6 bases between them. This CDR3 is 13 amino acids long. Germline loops: CDR1 SGHDT, CDR2 YYEEEE. The CDR3 coding sequence is TGTGCCAGCAGCTTCGGGGGGAACACTGAAGCTTTCTTT. Translated: CASSFGGNTEAFF.

The J gene is TRBJ2-2, the V gene TRBV7-6, with 9 bases lining up with TRBD2. CDR1 and CDR2 (germline): SGHVS, FNYEAQ. With 2 bases clipped from V and 7 bases from J, the junction kept 8 bases outside the gene matches. The CDR3 has 16 amino acids. CDR3 bases: TGTGCCAGCAGCTTAAACGCGGGAGGGCCTCACGGGGAGCTGTTTTTT. Encoded protein: CASSLNAGGPHGELFF.

This chain joins TRBV19 and TRBJ1-3; the D gene is possibly TRBD1 (5 bases). Germline V lookup: CDR1 LNHDA, CDR2 SQIVND (reference sequence). The CDR3 spans 16 residues. Trimming pared 0 bases from V and 8 bases from J, leaving 17 bases between. The CDR3 reads CASSIDGAGRQDTIYF. The CDR3 nucleotides read TGTGCCAGTAGTATAGATGGGGCAGGACGCCAGGACACCATATATTTT.

V gene TRBV2 combines with J gene TRBJ1-1; D is undetermined. CDR3 size: 14 residues. Per the germline V gene, CDR1 is SNHLY and CDR2 is FYNNEI. Deletions cut 5 bases from V and 3 bases from J, with 13 bases between. CDR3 coding DNA: TGTGCCAGCAGTCGAGACGGGTTCGACACTGAAGCTTTCTTT. It translates to CASSRDGFDTEAFF.

The gene calls are TRBV11-2 and TRBJ1-2; D gene uncertain. V was cut by 2 bases and J by 4 bases, with 8 bases left in between. This CDR3 region has 13 residues. Germline CDR1 SGHAT, CDR2 FQNNGV. The CDR3 DNA reads TGTGCCAGCAGCTTATACAGTCTCTATGGCTACACCTTC. Amino acids: CASSLYSLYGYTF.

The chain has TRBV29-1 and TRBJ2-5; D possibly corresponds to TRBD2 (6 bases). This CDR3 has 11 residues. The germline V gene encodes CDR1 SQVTM and CDR2 ANQGSEA. Trimming took off 7 bases at V and 5 bases at J, with 11 bases between the two ends. The DNA of the CDR3 is TGCAGCGAGACGGCGGGGGAGACCCAGTACTTC. Translating gives CSETAGETQYF. Supplemented by reference TRBV29-1 and TRBJ2-5, the full variable domain reads SAVISQKPSRDICQRGTSLTIQCQVDSQVTMMFWYRQQPGQSLTLIATANQGSEATYESGFVIDKFPISRPNLTFSTLTVSNMSPEDSSIYLCSETAGETQYFGPGTRLLVL.

CDR3 bases: TGTGCCAGCAGTTCCCCTACTAGATTCACCTACAATGAGCAGTTCTTC. Its translation: CASSSPTRFTYNEQFF. The rearrangement joins TRBV28 to TRBJ2-1, with D possibly being TRBD2 (5 bases). Trimming left V 4 bases short and J 2 bases short, with 15 bases between. The CDR3 runs to 16 residues. Germline loops: CDR1 MDHEN, CDR2 SYDVKM.

V usage is TRBV30 and J usage is TRBJ1-4; possibly TRBD1 for D (5 bases). The CDR3 consists of 16 residues. The germline V and J ends were trimmed by 3 bases and 3 bases, with 17 bases remaining between them. Germline V gives CDR1 GTSNPN, CDR2 SVGIG (reference sequence). CDR3 DNA: TGTGCCTGGAGGGACAAATCCTGGGGGGCTAATGAAAAACTGTTTTTT. It specifies CAWRDKSWGANEKLFF.

The genes are TRBV14 and TRBJ1-2; D perhaps matches TRBD1 (5 bases). Trimming took 4 bases from V and 8 from J, leaving 8 bases between them. The germline V gene encodes CDR1 SGHDN and CDR2 FVKESK. This CDR3 has 11 residues. CDR3 region: CASSPGEGYTF. In nucleotides, the CDR3 is TGTGCCAGCAGCCCGGGGGAAGGCTACACCTTC.

The genes are TRBV6-6 and TRBJ2-1; TRBD1 might be the D (6 bases). CDR3 length: 14 residues. With 8 bases removed from V and 7 bases from J, the gap between germline ends came to 18 bases. CDR1 is MNHNY, CDR2 SVGAGI, per germline (reference sequence). CDR3 sequence reads: CASGLSGVGNEQFF. The CDR3 coding sequence is TGTGCCAGCGGGCTCTCAGGGGTCGGGAATGAGCAGTTCTTC.

V is TRBV20-1 and J is TRBJ2-7, with D unresolved. V was trimmed by 1 base and J by 7 bases, leaving 8 bases between them. This CDR3 is built from 11 residues. CDR1 is DFQATT and CDR2 is SNEGSKA in the germline V gene (reference sequence). The CDR3 loop is CSARGQAEQYF. In DNA, the CDR3 is TGCAGTGCTAGAGGTCAGGCTGAGCAGTACTTC.

V and J are TRBV4-1 and TRBJ2-1, with TRBD2 identical over 7 bases. The ends lost 2 bases at V and 8 bases at J; junction bases unmatched: 6. The CDR3 loop spans 14 amino acids. In germline, CDR1 is MGHRA, CDR2 YSYEKL. The DNA of the CDR3 is TGCGCCAGCAGCCAAAGGCGGGAGAGGGATGAGCAGTTCTTC. It codes for CASSQRRERDEQFF.

The rearrangement links TRBV7-2 to TRBJ2-5; D perhaps matches TRBD1 (6 bases). V gave up 2 bases and J gave up 5 bases, with 18 bases separating them. Germline V gene sequence: CDR1 SGHTA, CDR2 FQGNSA. This CDR3 spans 16 amino acids. The CDR3 protein is CASSLWGTRGLETQYF. For the CDR3, the DNA is TGTGCCAGCAGCTTATGGGGAACCAGGGGTTTGGAGACCCAGTACTTC.

This clone was seen only once. The chain is built from TRBV2 and TRBJ2-5; 9 bases match TRBD1. V shed 5 bases, J shed 4 bases, and the junction held 5 bases outside the gene matches. The CDR3 spans 14 residues. CDR1 and CDR2 from the germline V gene are SNHLY and FYNNEI. The CDR3 nucleotides read TGTGCCAGCAGTACACAGGGGGCAGGAGAGACCCAGTACTTC. It encodes CASSTQGAGETQYF.

The gene calls are TRBV6-5 and TRBJ2-2, with 9 bases aligning to TRBD2. J gave up 6 bases and V 4 bases, and 6 bases lay outside the gene matches. CDR3 length equals 15 residues. The V gene's germline CDR1 is MNHEY and CDR2 SVGAGI. Here the CDR3 reads CASSSRAGGAGELFF. In DNA, the CDR3 is TGTGCCAGCAGTTCCCGAGCGGGGGGCGCCGGGGAGCTGTTTTTT.

The chain couples TRBV7-2 to TRBJ2-3; 10 nucleotides align to TRBD2. The germline V gene encodes CDR1 SGHTA and CDR2 FQGNSA. V lost 3 bases and J lost 4; bases outside the gene matches: 13. CDR3 size: 18 residues. CDR3 loop: CASSFRRGLAGVADTQYF. CDR3 nucleotides: TGTGCCAGCAGCTTCCGGAGGGGGCTAGCGGGAGTGGCAGATACGCAGTATTTT.

The J gene is TRBJ2-5, the V gene TRBV4-2; the match to TRBD2 covers 11 bases. There are 18 residues in the CDR3. The junction had 14 bases not matched to a gene; V was cut back by 3 bases and J by 5 bases. Germline V gene data show CDR1 as LGHNA and CDR2 as YNFKEQ. The DNA for the CDR3 is TGTGCCAGCAGCCAGGAAAAGGATTTAGCGGGAGGGGACGAGACCCAGTACTTC. Encoded protein: CASSQEKDLAGGDETQYF.

The chain employs TRBV11-2 and TRBJ1-2, with TRBD1 as a possible D gene (6 bases). Germline CDR1 is SGHAT and CDR2 is FQNNGV. Trimming cost V 5 bases and J 4 bases, with 11 bases left between them. This CDR3 is built from 13 residues. CDR3 coding DNA: TGTGCCAGCAGCGAAGGACAGAGCTATGGCTACACCTTC. Encoded protein: CASSEGQSYGYTF.

The gene calls are TRBV19 and TRBJ2-1; TRBD2 is a possible D gene (6 bases). Germline V gives CDR1 LNHDA, CDR2 SQIVND (reference sequence). The CDR3 runs to 16 residues. V lost 3 bases and J 10 bases, leaving 22 bases between the germline ends. The CDR3 DNA is TGTGCCAGTAGTATGTTATCGGGGGAGCGAGGGTTCGAGCAGTTCTTC. Protein: CASSMLSGERGFEQFF.

This chain links TRBV18 with TRBJ1-1; a weak D match, TRBD1 (6 bases). Trimming shortened V by 3 bases and J by 3 bases, and 14 bases separated the two germline ends. Germline V gene lookup returns CDR1 KGHSH and CDR2 LQKENI. CDR3 length: 15 residues. DNA of the CDR3: TGTGCCAGCTCACCGGCGGGGGGGGCGGACACTGAAGCTTTCTTT. Its protein product is CASSPAGGADTEAFF.

The chain uses TRBV5-1 and TRBJ1-2; D may be TRBD1 (6 bases). This CDR3 has 14 residues. V gave up 0 bases and J gave up 6 bases, with 12 bases separating them. Germline V gives CDR1 SGHRS, CDR2 YFSETQ. CDR3 sequence: CASSLVPGANGYTF. In DNA, the CDR3 is TGCGCCAGCAGCTTGGTTCCAGGGGCGAATGGCTACACCTTC.

J is TRBJ2-7 and V is TRBV9; 8 nucleotides align to TRBD2. J gave up 6 bases and V 4 bases, and 12 bases lay outside the gene matches. This CDR3 comprises 15 residues. Germline V gene sequence: CDR1 SGDLS, CDR2 YYNGEE. The CDR3 DNA reads TGTGCCAGCAGCCCCTCCGGGACTAGTATTGGCGAGCAGTACTTC. Translating it yields CASSPSGTSIGEQYF. The entire variable domain, with the rest obtained from reference TRBV9 and TRBJ2-7, is as follows: DSGVTQTPKHLITATGQRVTLRCSPRSGDLSVYWYQQSLDQGLQFLIQYYNGEERAKGNILERFSAQQFPDLHSELNLSSLELGDSALYFCASSPSGTSIGEQYFGPGTRLTVT.

The gene calls are TRBV15 and TRBJ2-7; TRBD1 matches at 7 bases. V shed 8 bases, J shed 6 bases, and the junction held 7 bases outside the gene matches. This CDR3 is 12 amino acids long. Germline loops: CDR1 LNHNV, CDR2 YYDKDF (reference sequence). CDR3 nucleotide sequence: TGTGCCACCGGTTTAGGGGGCAGCGAGCAGTACTTC. It encodes CATGLGGSEQYF. The full variable domain, rest sourced from reference TRBV15 and TRBJ2-7, is DAMVIQNPRYQVTQFGKPVTLSCSQTLNHNVMYWYQQKSSQAPKLLFHYYDKDFNNEADTPDNFQSRRPNTSFCFLDIRSPGLGDTAMYLCATGLGGSEQYFGPGTRLTVT.

The chain links TRBV25-1 to TRBJ1-5; TRBD1 matches at 10 bases. Germline lookup yields CDR1 MGHDK and CDR2 SYGVNS. The CDR3 totals 16 residues. The junction had 6 bases not matched to a gene; V was cut back by 6 bases and J by 1 base. The CDR3 region has the DNA TGTGCCAGCAGCGGGACAGGGGTGGCGAGCAATCAGCCCCAGCATTTT. Translation gives CASSGTGVASNQPQHF.